This record looks at one T cell receptor (beta chain) sequence and its context. Its cognate antigen has yet to be identified. The record has no base qualities; no much larger clone is one base away. The data belong to a study of PD-L1 blockade in urothelial cancer (dated by TCRdb to about 2017). With respect to the entire study: Therapy was started in about 2014 for all patients, and atezolizumab 1,200 mg was administered intravenously every 3 weeks. Twenty-five of 29 patients were males with bladder-origin urothelial cancer, and about 60% of the roughly 29 reported a prior smoking history. An ECOG performance status of 0 or 1 was recorded for the patients, and 0 to 3 prior chemotherapy regimens had been received by the patients. Blood samples were analyzed 3 weeks after the start of treatment (second dose) and 6 weeks after the start of treatment. Blood samples gave median yields of around 150,000 T cells and more than 80,000 unique TCRs, along with a median clonality of around 0.08. An exploratory multi-omic analysis was conducted of the somatic, immune and clinical correlates of response to PD-L1 blockade with atezolizumab in urothelial cancer. Pretreatment tumor samples, along with matched peripheral blood collected serially before and after atezolizumab treatment, underwent TCR sequencing. Durable clinical benefit was defined as a progression-free survival longer than 6 months, and TCR features were additionally tested against progression-free survival and overall survival. In the same patients, whole exome sequencing and RNA sequencing of pretreatment tumors were performed in addition to TCR sequencing. About 10 patients reached durable clinical benefit, while 20 to 25 patients did not. Pretreatment blood TCR-seq was available for about 27 patients, at least one posttreatment blood collection was obtained for around 25 patients, and tumor TCR-seq was available for around 25 patients. Overall study outcomes, separate from this receptor: Among patients with durable benefit, tumor-associated TCR clones showed greater expansion in peripheral blood 3 weeks after treatment started (n = 22, p = 0.022). Because the sample size was small (n = 29) and many of the analyses were exploratory, the results are meant to be hypothesis-generating. A pretreatment peripheral blood TCR clonality below the median was linked to improved progression-free and overall survival.

In the paper's terms, the time point label means: peripheral blood 6 weeks after treatment start. The cohort included 29 patients with locally advanced or metastatic urothelial carcinoma who were treated at Memorial Sloan Kettering on a trial protocol. Peripheral blood mononuclear cells were collected pretreatment and during treatment, with between 1 and 8 total time points per patient. The Qiagen DNeasy Blood extraction kit was used to purify genomic DNA from total PBMCs and tumor samples. PBMCs were collected pretreatment and during treatment, and were isolated and stored as previously described. CDR3 length: 15 amino acids, cysteine to phenylalanine. This entry keeps only the CDR3 DNA: 45 bases, framed from base 1. Germline trimming amounts to 2 bases on V and 4 bases on J, with 5 as the count of junction bases outside the gene matches. CDR1 and CDR2 were assigned from the germline V gene (reference sequence) as MNHEY and SMNVEV.

To estimate absolute template abundance from read counts, synthetic TCR analog templates were spiked into each PCR. TCRbeta CDR3 regions were amplified from genomic DNA with bias-controlled V and J gene primers using the immunoSEQ assay. Sequencing of rearranged TCRbeta segments was performed at approximately 20X coverage. The paper's data handling went like this. Sequencing errors were corrected by clustering, and CDR3s were annotated against IMGT so that V, D and J genes could be assigned. Only productive TCRbeta rearrangements were used in downstream analyses, excluding out-of-frame or stop-codon sequences. To compute clonality, Shannon entropy was normalized by the log of the number of unique productive sequences and then subtracted from one. Fisher's exact test with Benjamini-Hochberg correction, using a cutoff of adjusted p below 0.01, was how clones that differed between time points or between blood and tumor were identified. This immuneACCESS table, as held by TCRdb, lists in-frame sequences with V and J called but not all clones. Of the missing ones, under half trace to an unresolved V gene in checked studies; the others have no known cause. The V and J calls and clone size are taken from that table; D and trimming were inferred from the DNA. In this sample the table shows about 120,000 clones, around 89% of which occur a single time. Under 2% of the sample belongs to the ten largest clones.

The TCR comes from a man between 60 and 75 years old with urothelial cancer. Sequenced material: PBMCs, taken around atezolizumab (anti-PD-L1) treatment. The V and J genes are TRBV27 and TRBJ2-3; 8 central nucleotides agree with TRBD2. The DNA is as follows: TGTGCCAGCAGTTTAAACGGGAGGGGCGCAGATACGCAGTATTTT. This encodes CASSLNGRGADTQYF.